Here is one TCR beta chain with its context. This CDR3 has 14 amino acids. From germline, CDR1 is LGHDT and CDR2 YNNKEL (reference sequence). With 1 base removed from V and 2 bases from J, the gap between germline ends came to 8 bases. This specimen comes from a study of response to subunit inactivated influenza vaccine. Using its own MiXCR run on the RT-PCR reads, TCRdb lists one record per CDR3 protein. Among 530,000 or so distinct CDR3 sequences listed, roughly 12% were seen once. The gene calls are TRBV3-1 and TRBJ2-5; the D is unclear. The starting material was PBMCs from blood, obtained on the day of vaccination. The receptor's source is a man in his fifties or sixties who received an inactivated influenza vaccine. The CDR3: CASSQGSIQETQYF. CDR3 nucleotide sequence: TGTGCCAGCAGCCAAGGCTCTATACAAGAGACCCAGTACTTC.